These 29 T cell receptor beta chains were all obtained from the same sample, sequenced in a study of identical twins. TCRdb analysed the 5' RACE reads with MiXCR anew, one entry per CDR3 protein. Among 750,000 to 950,000 distinct CDR3 sequences listed, roughly an eighth were seen once. The data were also submitted as part of a second study, on yellow fever vaccine responses in identical twins.

Sequenced: PBMCs. The receptor source for this set is a young woman in good health.

The table lists this clonotype with many counts. CDR3 sequence reads: CSVPGTFQETQYF. The CDR3, as DNA: TGCAGCGTACCCGGGACATTCCAAGAGACCCAGTACTTC. This rearrangement joins TRBV29-1 to TRBJ2-5, with a tentative D call TRBD1 (6 bases). This CDR3 is built from 13 residues. With 6 bases removed from V and 1 base from J, the gap between germline ends came to 12 bases. Germline values: CDR1 SQVTM, CDR2 ANQGSEA.

J is TRBJ2-2 and V is TRBV12-3 or TRBV12-4; D is unresolved. Trimming left V 6 bases short and J 5 bases short, with 16 bases between. This CDR3 has 15 amino acids. CDR3 protein: CASRQTQIGTGELFF. The CDR3 region has the DNA TGTGCCAGCAGACAAACTCAGATAGGGACCGGGGAGCTGTTTTTT.

This clonotype has just a few counts. The genes are TRBV7-2 and TRBJ2-1; 8 nucleotides agree with TRBD2. Germline assignment: CDR1 SGHTA and CDR2 FQGNSA. The CDR3 is 13 residues long. The V gene end was trimmed by 3 bases and the J gene end by 16 bases; junction bases not matched to a gene: 11. Here the CDR3 DNA reads TGTGCCAGCAGCTTTTGGTCGGGGGGGCCAAGTTTCTTC. Encoded protein: CASSFWSGGPSFF.

In this sample, this clonotype turned up a few times. The rearrangement uses TRBV18 and TRBJ1-2; the D is unclear. The CDR3 has 14 residues. V lost 2 bases to trimming and J lost 4 bases, with 11 bases between them. Looked up from germline, CDR1 is KGHSH and CDR2 is LQKENI. The CDR3 here is CASSPDVGPYGYTF. The DNA of the CDR3 is TGTGCCAGCTCACCAGACGTTGGCCCCTATGGCTACACCTTC.

The table lists this clonotype with a few counts. The V gene is TRBV7-6, the J gene TRBJ2-1; TRBD2 might be the D (7 bases). This CDR3 comprises 17 residues. V dropped 3 bases and J dropped 4 bases, with 19 bases sitting between them. Germline CDR1 is SGHVS and CDR2 is FNYEAQ. This CDR3 reads CASSLGNRGASYNEQFF. CDR3 in DNA: TGTGCCAGCAGCTTGGGAAATCGGGGGGCCTCGTACAATGAGCAGTTCTTC.

The chain is built from TRBV20-1 and TRBJ2-5, with D possibly being TRBD2 (5 bases). The germline V and J ends were trimmed by 6 bases and 4 bases, with 12 bases remaining between them. The CDR3 contains 12 residues. Germline V gives CDR1 DFQATT, CDR2 SNEGSKA (reference sequence). As DNA, the CDR3 is TGCAGTGCCCCGGACTTGGGAGAGACCCAGTACTTC. It is translated as CSAPDLGETQYF.

This clonotype was observed a handful of times. The chain has TRBV2 and TRBJ2-5; D remains unclear. CDR1 and CDR2 from the germline V gene are SNHLY and FYNNEI. V lost 7 bases to trimming and J lost 3 bases, with 12 bases between them. The CDR3 spans 13 residues. The CDR3 nucleotides are TGTGCCAGCACCATCCGAGAAGAAGAGACCCAGTACTTC. This sequence encodes CASTIREEETQYF.

This clonotype was detected only a few times. The chain uses TRBV29-1 and TRBJ2-7; no reliable D call. Trimming shortened V by 4 bases and J by 1 base, and 8 bases separated the two germline ends. CDR1 is SQVTM and CDR2 is ANQGSEA in the germline V gene. The CDR3 is made up of 12 amino acids. The CDR3 nucleotides read TGCAGCGTTGTTGTCAGTTCCTACGAGCAGTACTTC. Translation gives CSVVVSSYEQYF.

This clonotype was found a few times. The chain links TRBV3-1 to TRBJ2-3; 13 positions agree with TRBD2. Unmatched junction bases numbered 8, after V lost 1 base and J lost 7 bases. Germline V lookup: CDR1 LGHDT, CDR2 YNNKEL (reference sequence). The CDR3 is made up of 17 amino acids. The CDR3 DNA is TGTGCCAGCAGCCAAGCTACTAGCGGGAGGGCCGTTCATACGCAGTATTTT. Translating gives CASSQATSGRAVHTQYF.

This clonotype showed up just a few times. The chain couples TRBV28 to TRBJ2-1; D is possibly TRBD2 (6 bases). Trimming left V 2 bases short and J 0 bases short, with 17 bases between. The CDR3 extends over 18 amino acids. The V gene's germline CDR1 is MDHEN and CDR2 SYDVKM. DNA of the CDR3: TGTGCCAGCAGTTTAGACTCTCAGGGACTTAGCTCCTACAATGAGCAGTTCTTC. Amino acids: CASSLDSQGLSSYNEQFF.

This chain links TRBV7-8 with TRBJ1-2; 7 bases are a match to TRBD1. V dropped 1 base and J dropped 4; count of bases not matched to a gene: 6. The CDR3 sequence is 15 residues long. Germline values: CDR1 SGHVS, CDR2 FQNEAQ. The CDR3 bases are TGTGCCAGCAGCTTAGTAGGGGGCGGATCCTATGGCTACACCTTC. It specifies CASSLVGGGSYGYTF.

This clonotype was observed a handful of times. The chain employs TRBV20-1 and TRBJ1-3, with a tentative D call TRBD1 (6 bases). Trimming shortened V by 5 bases and J by 0 bases, and 8 bases separated the two germline ends. CDR3 length: 13 amino acids. Germline V gene data show CDR1 as DFQATT and CDR2 as SNEGSKA (reference sequence). The CDR3 DNA is TGCAGTGCTGGACAGTACTCTGGAAACACCATATATTTT. Translated, it gives CSAGQYSGNTIYF.

There are a few counts of this clonotype. The J gene is TRBJ1-5, the V gene TRBV20-1; no reliable D call. CDR3 size: 13 residues. Germline V lookup: CDR1 DFQATT, CDR2 SNEGSKA (reference sequence). V was cut by 5 bases and J by 3 bases, with 11 bases left in between. In DNA, the CDR3 is TGCAGTGCTTCCGGGCCATACAATCAGCCCCAGCATTTT. This gives the protein CSASGPYNQPQHF.

The chain employs TRBV3-1 and TRBJ2-1, with 12 positions matching TRBD1. Unmatched junction bases numbered 7, after V lost 3 bases and J lost 10 bases. The CDR3 spans 15 residues. CDR1 is LGHDT, CDR2 YNNKEL, per germline (reference sequence). This chain's CDR3 is CASSQGDRGRKEQFF. In DNA form, the CDR3 reads TGTGCCAGCAGCCAGGGGGACAGGGGGCGGAAAGAGCAGTTCTTC.

The chain is built from TRBV12-3 or TRBV12-4 and TRBJ2-7; 10 bases are shared with TRBD2. V was pared by 2 bases and J by 6 bases, with 10 bases of the junction left unmatched. CDR3 size: 16 residues. The CDR3 nucleotides read TGTGCCAGCAGTTTACCCAGCGGGAGGGCCTCGGCCGAGCAGTACTTC. It encodes CASSLPSGRASAEQYF.

This clonotype has only a few counts. CDR3 in DNA: TGTGCCAGCAGCTTCGGGGCGTATACCGGGGAGCTGTTTTTT. Translating gives CASSFGAYTGELFF. This rearrangement joins TRBV11-2 to TRBJ2-2; D may correspond to TRBD1 or TRBD2 (5 bases each). Trimming removed 3 bases from V and 5 bases from J, with 10 bases in between. The CDR3 is 14 residues long. Germline CDR1 reads SGHAT; CDR2 reads FQNNGV.

With regard to this clonotype: A read error may account for a junction end that differs from germline. This chain uses TRBV4-1 with TRBJ2-7; the match to TRBD1 covers 8 bases. The CDR3 has 16 residues. Germline V gene lookup returns CDR1 MGHRA and CDR2 YSYEKL. DNA for the CDR3: TGCGCCGGCAGCCAGACGGGACAGGCAAACTCCTACGAGCAGTACTTC. Its protein is CAGSQTGQANSYEQYF.

The chain joins TRBV20-1 to TRBJ2-7; 8 nucleotides agree with TRBD2. After removal of 2 bases from V and 1 base from J, the junction contained 7 bases not matched to a gene. CDR1 is DFQATT, CDR2 SNEGSKA, per germline (reference sequence). This CDR3 has 15 amino acids. CDR3 protein: CSARLSLAGSYEQYV. The CDR3 bases are TGCAGTGCTAGATTGAGCCTAGCGGGTTCCTACGAGCAGTACGTC.

The J gene is TRBJ2-7, the V gene TRBV24-1, with D possibly matching TRBD2 (5 bases). Germline V gene data show CDR1 as KGHDR and CDR2 as SFDVKD. This CDR3 region has 16 residues. The V gene lost 2 bases and the J gene lost 7 bases, with 20 bases spanning the gap. The CDR3 here is CATSDSDAGLSREQYF. CDR3 DNA sequence: TGTGCCACCAGTGATTCCGACGCGGGCCTCTCTCGGGAGCAGTACTTC.

This clonotype was counted only a few times. The chain uses TRBV7-3 and TRBJ2-1; a possible D gene is TRBD2 (6 bases). Germline assignment: CDR1 SGHTA and CDR2 FQGTGA. The CDR3 has 16 amino acids. V was shortened by 0 bases and J by 9 bases, with 18 bases between the two germline ends. The CDR3 bases are TGTGCCAGCAGCTTAACGTCTGGCCTAGCGCTCGCTGAGCAGTTCTTC. It is translated as CASSLTSGLALAEQFF.

The table lists this clonotype with many counts. The chain links TRBV12-3 or TRBV12-4 to TRBJ1-1; no clear D. V was shortened by 7 bases and J by 1 base, with 7 bases between the two germline ends. The CDR3 extends over 12 amino acids. CDR3 in amino acids: CASTDGNTEAFF. CDR3 in DNA: TGTGCCAGCACGGACGGGAACACTGAAGCTTTCTTT.

The V gene is TRBV6-5, the J gene TRBJ2-6; tentative D call: TRBD2 (5 bases). CDR3 length: 15 residues. Looked up from germline, CDR1 is MNHEY and CDR2 is SVGAGI. V was cut by 4 bases and J by 1 base, with 8 bases left in between. CDR3 protein: CASSSSGSGANVLTF. CDR3 sequence (DNA): TGTGCCAGCAGTTCGTCGGGGTCTGGGGCCAACGTCCTGACTTTC.

CDR3 nucleotide sequence: TGTGCCAGCAGCTCCCCCGTGGGTAGCGGGAGAACCGGGGAGCTGTTTTTT. This codes for CASSSPVGSGRTGELFF. This chain links TRBV7-3 with TRBJ2-2; 9 bases fit TRBD2. Per germline, CDR1 SGHTA and CDR2 FQGTGA. The CDR3 is 17 amino acids. The V segment lost 4 bases and the J segment 5 bases; nucleotides outside the gene matches: 11.

The chain has TRBV4-1 and TRBJ2-2, with D perhaps matching TRBD2 (5 bases). This CDR3 is built from 18 residues. Germline V gene data show CDR1 as MGHRA and CDR2 as YSYEKL. V was trimmed by 0 bases and J by 2 bases, leaving 16 bases between them. This CDR3 is CASSQEVWLADNTGELFF. CDR3 coding DNA: TGCGCCAGCAGCCAAGAGGTTTGGCTAGCCGATAACACCGGGGAGCTGTTTTTT.

The chain uses TRBV10-3 and TRBJ2-2; possibly TRBD2 for D (6 bases). CDR1 is ENHRY, CDR2 SYGVKD, per germline. V was pared by 2 bases and J by 0 bases, with 10 bases between. This CDR3 is built from 16 residues. CDR3 sequence (DNA): TGTGCCATCAGTGAGGGCGCGGGGACGAACACCGGGGAGCTGTTTTTT. It yields the protein CAISEGAGTNTGELFF.

The chain employs TRBV7-9 and TRBJ2-2; possible D gene TRBD2, 6 bases. The CDR3 length is 14 residues. Per germline, CDR1 SEHNR and CDR2 FQNEAQ (reference sequence). The ends were cut back, 5 bases at V and 6 bases at J, with 13 bases in the middle. The CDR3 nucleotides are TGTGCCAGCAGCCACTATAGCGGCCCCGGGGAGCTGTTTTTT. Its translation is CASSHYSGPGELFF. Complete variable domain (other parts from reference TRBV7-9 and TRBJ2-2): DTGVSQNPRHKITKRGQNVTFRCDPISEHNRLYWYRQTLGQGPEFLTYFQNEAQLEKSRLLSDRFSAERPKGSFSTLEIQRTEQGDSAMYLCASSHYSGPGELFFGEGSRLTVL.

J is TRBJ2-2 and V is TRBV7-7; D is uncertain. The V end lost 11 bases, the J end lost 4 bases, and 14 bases lay between the germline ends. The CDR3 extends over 13 amino acids. Germline CDR1 and CDR2: SSHAT and FNYEAQ (reference sequence). The CDR3, as DNA: TGTGCCGCTCGAAGGTTGGGCACCGGGGAGCTGTTTTTT. This translates into CAARRLGTGELFF.

This clonotype was detected a few times. The chain recombines TRBV12-3 or TRBV12-4 with TRBJ1-2; TRBD1 matches 8 bases. Trimming at V came to 5 bases and at J to 2 bases, leaving 7 bases not matched to a gene. This CDR3 contains 15 residues. The CDR3 sequence: CASSTGQGQNYGYTF. CDR3 bases: TGTGCCAGCAGTACAGGACAGGGCCAAAACTATGGCTACACCTTC.

This clonotype was observed a handful of times. The gene calls are TRBV5-1 and TRBJ2-2, with D unresolved. The length of the CDR3 is 13 residues. V was clipped by 4 bases and J by 8 bases, with 12 bases between them. Germline CDR1 is SGHRS and CDR2 is YFSETQ. The CDR3 DNA reads TGCGCCAGCAGCGGACCTCTTGTGGGGGAGCTGTTTTTT. Protein sequence: CASSGPLVGELFF.